This T cell receptor (beta chain) was documented in a study of T cells in Graves' hyperthyroidism and ophthalmopathy. General study points: Blood also showed most of the thyroid clonotypes that were expanded above 0.001. The model forecast ophthalmopathy, anticipating it by a median approximately 6.2 months before onset.

Amplification of TCR beta CDR3 regions was performed using RNA transcripts as template. Initially, a first-round RT-PCR of the TCR CDR3 employed the HTBI primer set. TCRdb re-analysed the multiplex PCR reads in MiXCR, keeping a single row per CDR3 protein. The table lists about 400,000 distinct CDR3 sequences, more than 15% of them singletons. At least ten counts were recorded for this clonotype. The antigen remains undetermined. The germline V gene encodes CDR1 KGHSH and CDR2 LQKENI. V trimming: 6 bases; J trimming: 5 bases; junction bases outside the gene matches: 13. The CDR3 runs 15 residues. Graves' hyperthyroidism is called stable when ophthalmopathy does not progress within 18 months. Diagnostic decisions used clinical symptoms, serum thyroxine and TRAb, thyroid ultrasound and orbital computed tomography.

The sample comprised blood. This TCR was sampled from a young woman with Graves' hyperthyroidism. This rearrangement joins TRBV18 to TRBJ2-7, with 7 nucleotides matching TRBD1. DNA of the CDR3: TGTGCCAGCTCTCTTATGACAGGGAACTTGGACGAGCAGTACTTC. It codes for CASSLMTGNLDEQYF.